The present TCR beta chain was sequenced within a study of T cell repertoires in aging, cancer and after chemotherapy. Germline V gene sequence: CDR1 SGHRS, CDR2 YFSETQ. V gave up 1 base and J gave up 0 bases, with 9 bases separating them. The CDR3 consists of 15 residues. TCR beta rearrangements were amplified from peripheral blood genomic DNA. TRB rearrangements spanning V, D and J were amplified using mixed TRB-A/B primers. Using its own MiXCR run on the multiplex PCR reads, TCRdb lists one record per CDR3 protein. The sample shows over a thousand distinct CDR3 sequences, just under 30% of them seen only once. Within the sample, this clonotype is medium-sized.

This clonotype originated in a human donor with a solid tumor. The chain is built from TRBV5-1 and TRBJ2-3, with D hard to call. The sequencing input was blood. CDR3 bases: TGCGCCAGCAGCTTGTGGTCGGAAAGCACAGATACGCAGTATTTT. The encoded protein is CASSLWSESTDTQYF.